This is a list of T cell receptor beta chains from one sample in a study of blood T cells in healthy people across ages. TCRdb passed the 5' RACE reads through MiXCR, listing each CDR3 protein once. The sample shows around 1,100,000 distinct CDR3 sequences, roughly two fifths of them seen only once. The sample comprised blood. The source of these receptors is a man between 18 and 35 years old in good health. CDR3s include the opening cysteine and the closing phenylalanine or tryptophan. Fields, in order: J gene, D gene, V gene, clone size, CDR3 length, CDR3 DNA, CDR3 protein. The D gene is left open where the match is weak. Clone size is given for some rows only: seen once, a few or many times, or a class if the clone is expanded.

j_call: TRBJ2-5; d_call: NA; v_call: TRBV4-2; clone_size: few; cdr3_length: 15; cdr3_nt: TGTGCCAGCAGCCAAGATTCTCCCCTCCAAGAGACCCAGTACTTC; cdr3_aa: CASSQDSPLQETQYF
j_call: TRBJ1-2; d_call: NA; v_call: TRBV6-2/TRBV6-3; clone_size: few; cdr3_length: 15; cdr3_nt: TGTGCCACCTCAGCGCGGAGGGACGGGAACTATGGCTACACCTTC; cdr3_aa: CATSARRDGNYGYTF
j_call: TRBJ2-3; d_call: NA; v_call: TRBV10-3; clone_size: few; cdr3_length: 14; cdr3_nt: TGTGCCATCAGTGCGGGTCAGTTACCAGATACGCAGTATTTT; cdr3_aa: CAISAGQLPDTQYF
j_call: TRBJ1-1; d_call: NA; v_call: TRBV27; clone_size: NA; cdr3_length: 11; cdr3_nt: TGTGCCAGCAAGACAGGTTTTGAAGCTTTCTTT; cdr3_aa: CASKTGFEAFF
j_call: TRBJ2-7; d_call: TRBD2; v_call: TRBV20-1; clone_size: NA; cdr3_length: 15; cdr3_nt: TGCAGTGCTAGGGGCGTTGCGGGGGGCTCCTACGAGCAGTACTTC; cdr3_aa: CSARGVAGGSYEQYF
j_call: TRBJ2-3; d_call: NA; v_call: TRBV7-2; clone_size: once; cdr3_length: 15; cdr3_nt: TGTGCCAGCAGCTCCGGGCGGTCTAGCACAGGTACGCAGTATTTT; cdr3_aa: CASSSGRSSTGTQYF
j_call: TRBJ1-2; d_call: NA; v_call: TRBV20-1; clone_size: NA; cdr3_length: 15; cdr3_nt: TGCAGTGCCCCGGGCCAGGAACAGGGCCATTATGGCTACACCTTC; cdr3_aa: CSAPGQEQGHYGYTF
j_call: TRBJ2-5; d_call: TRBD1; v_call: TRBV6-1; clone_size: NA; cdr3_length: 22; cdr3_nt: TGTGCCAGCAGTCTAATCAATCTGGACCGGGACAGGGCACGTTCCAAGGGAGAGACCCAGTACTTC; cdr3_aa: CASSLINLDRDRARSKGETQYF
j_call: TRBJ2-1; d_call: NA; v_call: TRBV4-2; clone_size: NA; cdr3_length: 15; cdr3_nt: TGTGCCAGCAGCCAGTTGGGTCCGGTGGACCATGAGCAGTTCTTC; cdr3_aa: CASSQLGPVDHEQFF
j_call: TRBJ1-2; d_call: NA; v_call: TRBV7-6; clone_size: few; cdr3_length: 14; cdr3_nt: TGTGCCAGCAGCTCCCAAGACAGTAACTATGGCTACACCTTC; cdr3_aa: CASSSQDSNYGYTF
j_call: TRBJ2-3; d_call: TRBD2; v_call: TRBV12-3/TRBV12-4; clone_size: NA; cdr3_length: 16; cdr3_nt: TGTGCCAGCAGTATTACTAGCGGGGGGCGAGCAGATACGCAGTATTTT; cdr3_aa: CASSITSGGRADTQYF
j_call: TRBJ2-7; d_call: NA; v_call: TRBV20-1; clone_size: NA; cdr3_length: 15; cdr3_nt: TGCAGTGCCCGGTCCTTAGCTTTCTCCTACAATGAGCAGTACTTC; cdr3_aa: CSARSLAFSYNEQYF
j_call: TRBJ2-7; d_call: NA; v_call: TRBV12-3/TRBV12-4; clone_size: NA; cdr3_length: 15; cdr3_nt: TGTGCCAGCAGTTTCCGAGTCAGCAAGTCCTACGAGCAGTACTTC; cdr3_aa: CASSFRVSKSYEQYF
j_call: TRBJ2-1; d_call: NA; v_call: TRBV20-1; clone_size: few; cdr3_length: 12; cdr3_nt: TGCAGTGCTAGAGATCACTACAATGAGCAGTTCTTC; cdr3_aa: CSARDHYNEQFF
j_call: TRBJ2-1; d_call: NA; v_call: TRBV9; clone_size: NA; cdr3_length: 19; cdr3_nt: TGTGCCAGCAGCGTAGACGAGGGTCGGGGGAGTGGTTCCTACAATGAGCAGTTCTTC; cdr3_aa: CASSVDEGRGSGSYNEQFF
j_call: TRBJ2-7; d_call: NA; v_call: TRBV6-1; clone_size: NA; cdr3_length: 14; cdr3_nt: TGTGCCAGCGAGTGGGCAGGTCAACCCTACGAGCAGTACTTC; cdr3_aa: CASEWAGQPYEQYF
j_call: TRBJ1-5; d_call: NA; v_call: TRBV29-1; clone_size: NA; cdr3_length: 15; cdr3_nt: TGCAGCGTTGAGCAAAGGAGTCCTAGCACAGATACGCAGCATTTT; cdr3_aa: CSVEQRSPSTDTQHF
j_call: TRBJ2-7; d_call: NA; v_call: TRBV28; clone_size: NA; cdr3_length: 15; cdr3_nt: TGTGCCAGCAGCCCAACGGGACGTTTTACCTACGAGCAGTACTTC; cdr3_aa: CASSPTGRFTYEQYF
j_call: TRBJ2-2; d_call: NA; v_call: TRBV6-2/TRBV6-3; clone_size: NA; cdr3_length: 16; cdr3_nt: TGTGCCAGCATTGGTCCGGCGGGGTTAAACACCGGGGAGCTGTTTTTT; cdr3_aa: CASIGPAGLNTGELFF
j_call: TRBJ1-2; d_call: NA; v_call: TRBV5-1; clone_size: NA; cdr3_length: 14; cdr3_nt: TGCGCCAGCAGCTTAGCAAGCTCCTCCTATGGCTACACCTTC; cdr3_aa: CASSLASSSYGYTF
j_call: TRBJ2-1; d_call: TRBD1; v_call: TRBV6-5; clone_size: NA; cdr3_length: 15; cdr3_nt: TGTGCCAGCATGAACCGGGACAGGATTTACAATGAGCAGTTCTTC; cdr3_aa: CASMNRDRIYNEQFF
j_call: TRBJ2-7; d_call: TRBD1; v_call: TRBV13; clone_size: NA; cdr3_length: 14; cdr3_nt: TGTGTCAGCAGCTTGGGACAGGGGGACAATGAGCAGTACTTC; cdr3_aa: CVSSLGQGDNEQYF
j_call: TRBJ2-7; d_call: NA; v_call: TRBV4-1; clone_size: few; cdr3_length: 15; cdr3_nt: TGCGCCAGCAGCCAAGTGGCTAGCTCATACAATGAGCAGTACTTC; cdr3_aa: CASSQVASSYNEQYF
j_call: TRBJ1-1; d_call: NA; v_call: TRBV5-1; clone_size: few; cdr3_length: 15; cdr3_nt: TGCGCCAGCAGCTTGGAGGGACGTCGGACCCCTGAAGCTTTCTTT; cdr3_aa: CASSLEGRRTPEAFF
j_call: TRBJ2-3; d_call: NA; v_call: TRBV12-3/TRBV12-4; clone_size: NA; cdr3_length: 15; cdr3_nt: TGTGTCAGCAGTTTATATTCTGGGAGCACAGATACGCAGTATTTT; cdr3_aa: CVSSLYSGSTDTQYF
j_call: TRBJ2-1; d_call: NA; v_call: TRBV28; clone_size: once; cdr3_length: 12; cdr3_nt: TGTGCCAGCAGTCCCACCGGTTACGAGCAGTTCTTC; cdr3_aa: CASSPTGYEQFF
j_call: TRBJ1-4; d_call: TRBD1; v_call: TRBV2; clone_size: NA; cdr3_length: 15; cdr3_nt: TGTGCCAGCACCGATTGGGACAGGTCGTCCGAAAAACTGTTTTTT; cdr3_aa: CASTDWDRSSEKLFF
j_call: TRBJ2-3; d_call: TRBD1; v_call: TRBV27; clone_size: NA; cdr3_length: 16; cdr3_nt: TGTGCCAGCAGCACACGGACAGGGCTGGGCACAGATACGCAGTATTTT; cdr3_aa: CASSTRTGLGTDTQYF
j_call: TRBJ2-7; d_call: NA; v_call: TRBV3-1; clone_size: NA; cdr3_length: 17; cdr3_nt: TGTGCCAGCAGCCTCCTAATCGCAGGGGCCGACTACAATGAGCAGTACTTC; cdr3_aa: CASSLLIAGADYNEQYF